A selection of T cell receptor beta chains follows, all from one sample in a study of T cells in Graves' hyperthyroidism and ophthalmopathy. TCRdb reprocessed the multiplex PCR reads with MiXCR, giving one entry per CDR3 protein. The data contain some 500,000 distinct CDR3 sequences, around an eighth of them seen just once; the ten biggest clones take up less than 20%. Sequencing input: blood. Receptors were obtained from a woman between 18 and 29 years old with Graves' hyperthyroidism. The CDR3 runs from the conserved cysteine through the conserved F or W. The D gene is left open where the match is weak. The listing skips clone size in some rows; elsewhere it reads once, few, many or a size class.

CDR3nt | CDR3aa | d_gene | v_gene | abundance | len | j_gene
TGTGCCAGCAGCCCCCGTATGGAGACCCAGTACTTC | CASSPRMETQYF | - | TRBV11-3 | few | 12 | TRBJ2-5
TGTGCCAGCAGGACATCGTGGGATGGCGAGCAGTACTTC | CASRTSWDGEQYF | - | TRBV27 | - | 13 | TRBJ2-7
TGTGCCAGCAGCCGCGACAGCTCTGGGGCCAACGTCCTGACTTTC | CASSRDSSGANVLTF | - | TRBV11-2 | many | 15 | TRBJ2-6
TGTGCCATCAGGGGGTTGTTTGACAATGAGCAGTTCTTC | CAIRGLFDNEQFF | - | TRBV10-3 | many | 13 | TRBJ2-1
TGTGCCAGCAGCTTAGGACGAGCGTCTAACTATGGCTACACCTTC | CASSLGRASNYGYTF | - | TRBV7-9 | many | 15 | TRBJ1-2
TGCAGCGTTTCCACAGGGGGCAAAGCTTTCTTT | CSVSTGGKAFF | TRBD1 | TRBV29-1 | few | 11 | TRBJ1-1
TGTGCCAGCAGCTTTCCGGGAATTGCAGATGAGCAGTTCTTC | CASSFPGIADEQFF | - | TRBV11-2 | - | 14 | TRBJ2-1
TGTGCCAGCAGCCCTCGCATGGACAGGTTCTTTGGAAACACCATATATTTT | CASSPRMDRFFGNTIYF | TRBD1 | TRBV9 | few | 17 | TRBJ1-3
TGTGCCAGCTACCCCGGGACTAGCGTTTCCTACAATGAGCAGTTCTTC | CASYPGTSVSYNEQFF | TRBD2 | TRBV18 | many | 16 | TRBJ2-1
TGTGCCAGTACCACGACACGCCGCGCGAGCGAGCAGTACTTC | CASTTTRRASEQYF | - | TRBV19 | many | 14 | TRBJ2-7
TGTGCCAGCAGCTTGTTGATGGGGAGGAGTAGTGGCTACACCTTC | CASSLLMGRSSGYTF | - | TRBV11-2 | many | 15 | TRBJ1-2
TGTGCCATCAGTGAGTCCCCGGAAGGGGCCCAGCATTTT | CAISESPEGAQHF | - | TRBV10-3 | many | 13 | TRBJ1-5
TGTGCCAGCAGCGTTTTAAAGACCCAGTACTTC | CASSVLKTQYF | - | TRBV2 | - | 11 | TRBJ2-5
TGCGCCAGCAGCTTGGAAGGCCTGGGCGTAGAGACCCAGTACTTC | CASSLEGLGVETQYF | - | TRBV5-1 | few | 15 | TRBJ2-5
TGTGCCAGCAGCCCAGCAGGGTTCCAGGGTGACTATGGCTACACCTTC | CASSPAGFQGDYGYTF | - | TRBV11-2 | - | 16 | TRBJ1-2
TGTGCCACCCAATACAATCGCGGGGCCAAAAACATTCAGTACTTC | CATQYNRGAKNIQYF | - | TRBV24-1 | many | 15 | TRBJ2-4
TGTGCCACCAGCAGAGGTGGACAGGGGAGGAACTATGGCTACACCTTC | CATSRGGQGRNYGYTF | TRBD1 | TRBV15 | many | 16 | TRBJ1-2
TGTGCCAGCAGTTACTCGAACAGACTAGCTGGAAACACCATATATTTT | CASSYSNRLAGNTIYF | - | TRBV6-6 | many | 16 | TRBJ1-3
TGTGCCTGGAGTGCTCAGGGGGCAGGGTACAATGAGCAGTTCTTC | CAWSAQGAGYNEQFF | TRBD1 | TRBV30 | many | 15 | TRBJ2-1
TGTGCCACCAGTGATTCATCCGGGACAGGGGGCCCTGATGAGCAGTTCTTC | CATSDSSGTGGPDEQFF | TRBD1 | TRBV24-1 | many | 17 | TRBJ2-1
TGTGCCAGCAGCCAATGGGGTGAAAAACTGTTTTTT | CASSQWGEKLFF | - | TRBV14 | few | 12 | TRBJ1-4
TGTGCCAGCTTCCGGACTAGCGAAGAGCAGTACTTC | CASFRTSEEQYF | TRBD2 | TRBV6-1 | few | 12 | TRBJ2-7
TGTGCCAGCAGCACCGGACAGGGCTATAATTCACCCCTCCACTTT | CASSTGQGYNSPLHF | TRBD1 | TRBV12-3/TRBV12-4 | many | 15 | TRBJ1-6
TGTGCCAGCAGCTCAAGCACGGGGGCCCACGGCTACACCTTC | CASSSSTGAHGYTF | - | TRBV3-1 | many | 14 | TRBJ1-2
TGTGCCATCTCATCAAAGAACACTGAAGCTTTCTTT | CAISSKNTEAFF | - | TRBV10-3 | - | 12 | TRBJ1-1
TGTGCCAGCAGCTCCCTTAAGGACAGATTGAACACTGAAGCTTTCTTT | CASSSLKDRLNTEAFF | - | TRBV11-2 | many | 16 | TRBJ1-1
TGTGCCAGCAGCGTAGTGGGGGCAAGAAATCAGCCCCAGCATTTT | CASSVVGARNQPQHF | - | TRBV9 | many | 15 | TRBJ1-5
TGTGCCATCAGTGAGTCCGGGACTAGCCCTGGTGGGGCCCAGTACTTC | CAISESGTSPGGAQYF | TRBD2 | TRBV10-3 | many | 16 | TRBJ2-5
TGTGCCAGCAGCATACGAAAGTTTGTTGAGACCCAGTACTTC | CASSIRKFVETQYF | - | TRBV13 | few | 14 | TRBJ2-5
TGTGCCAGCAGTTACTCAGAAGGGGCCGCGGGAGAGACCCAGTACTTC | CASSYSEGAAGETQYF | - | TRBV6-9 | few | 16 | TRBJ2-5
TGTGCCAGTAACTGGCGGGAGCCCGGGGAGCTGTTTTTT | CASNWREPGELFF | TRBD2 | TRBV19 | few | 13 | TRBJ2-2
TGTGCCAGTAGCCTCCGGGGGGGGGCTGAAGCTTTCTTT | CASSLRGGAEAFF | - | TRBV19 | - | 13 | TRBJ1-1
TGTGCCAGTAGTACTAAGCCAGGGGCGAGTTCTGAAGCTTTCTTT | CASSTKPGASSEAFF | - | TRBV19 | many | 15 | TRBJ1-1
TGTGCCAGCAGTGATAGACTAGGAGATACGCAGTATTTT | CASSDRLGDTQYF | - | TRBV27 | many | 13 | TRBJ2-3
TGTGCCAGCAGTTCACTAGCGTTAGCCAAAAACATTCAGTACTTC | CASSSLALAKNIQYF | TRBD2 | TRBV27 | few | 15 | TRBJ2-4
TGTGCCTGGAGTCCCGCCGGGACAGGGTTTGAAAAACTGTTTTTT | CAWSPAGTGFEKLFF | TRBD1 | TRBV30 | few | 15 | TRBJ1-4
TGTGCCAGCAGTTTTGGAAGGGGGGATTCGGGGTACGAGCAGTACTTC | CASSFGRGDSGYEQYF | - | TRBV27 | many | 16 | TRBJ2-7
TGTGCCACCAGTGATGGGGCGCTAGCGGGAGGGAATAATTCACCCCTCCACTTT | CATSDGALAGGNNSPLHF | - | TRBV24-1 | - | 18 | TRBJ1-6
TGTGCCAGCAGTGCCAGGGGCCTGGGGGAGACCCAGTACTTC | CASSARGLGETQYF | - | TRBV25-1 | many | 14 | TRBJ2-5
TGTGCCAGCAGTGGGGCGATTCTGGTGGGCTACACCTTC | CASSGAILVGYTF | - | TRBV6-1 | many | 13 | TRBJ1-2
TGCAGTGCTAGTCGGGACGCAACCACTAATTCACCCCTCCACTTT | CSASRDATTNSPLHF | - | TRBV20-1 | many | 15 | TRBJ1-6
TGTGCCACCAGCAGAAAGGACAGCCCGTACACCGGGGAGCTGTTTTTT | CATSRKDSPYTGELFF | - | TRBV15 | many | 16 | TRBJ2-2
TGTGCCAGCAGTTACTCGGGGGCTGATTGGACAGAAGCTTTCTTT | CASSYSGADWTEAFF | - | TRBV6-6 | - | 15 | TRBJ1-1
TGTGCCAGCAGTTTAGTCCCGGGACAGGTGGCGAACTATGGCTACACCTTC | CASSLVPGQVANYGYTF | TRBD1 | TRBV12-3/TRBV12-4 | few | 17 | TRBJ1-2
TGTGCCAGCAGTTACTCTTCGGATGGCAATGAGCAGTTCTTC | CASSYSSDGNEQFF | - | TRBV6-5 | few | 14 | TRBJ2-1
TGTGCCAGCAGTCGTTCCGGGACCCAGTACTTC | CASSRSGTQYF | - | TRBV11-2 | - | 11 | TRBJ2-5
TGTGCCAGCAGCCTCGACAGGGCTACTGAAGCTTTCTTT | CASSLDRATEAFF | TRBD1 | TRBV7-9 | many | 13 | TRBJ1-1
TGTGCCAGCAGCTTAGGTTCTTGGAGCGAGACCACCGGGGAGCTGTTTTTT | CASSLGSWSETTGELFF | - | TRBV11-2 | many | 17 | TRBJ2-2
TGCGCCAGCAGCTTACAGGGGGCCAACAATGAGCAGTTCTTC | CASSLQGANNEQFF | TRBD1 | TRBV5-1 | many | 14 | TRBJ2-1